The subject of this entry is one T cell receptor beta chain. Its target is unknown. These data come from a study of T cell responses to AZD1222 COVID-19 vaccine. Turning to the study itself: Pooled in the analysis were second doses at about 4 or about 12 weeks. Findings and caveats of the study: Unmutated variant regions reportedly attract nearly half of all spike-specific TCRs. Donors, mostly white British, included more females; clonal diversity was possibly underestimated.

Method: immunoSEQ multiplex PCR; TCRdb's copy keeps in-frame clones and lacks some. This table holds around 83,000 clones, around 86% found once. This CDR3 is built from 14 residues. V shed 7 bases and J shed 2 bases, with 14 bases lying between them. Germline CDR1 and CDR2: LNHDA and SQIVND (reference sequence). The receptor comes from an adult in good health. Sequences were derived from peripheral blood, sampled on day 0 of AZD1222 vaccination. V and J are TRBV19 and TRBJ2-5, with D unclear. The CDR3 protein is CASNEAAIQETQYF. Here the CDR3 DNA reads TGTGCCAGTAACGAGGCGGCGATACAAGAGACCCAGTACTTC.